This TCR beta chain was recovered during a study of T cell responses to AZD1222 COVID-19 vaccine. Study-wide findings and caveats: Donors were mostly white British, more females; clonal diversity possibly underestimated. Across the whole spike, CD4 TCRs peaked at regions 160-218 and 743-854. Spike-specific TCR breadth and depth went up after people got two AZD1222 doses. All repertoire sampling was performed exclusively after the peak T cell response.

Trimming removed 0 bases from V and 6 bases from J, with 11 bases in between. Germline CDR1 SGHTA, CDR2 FQGNSA. The CDR3 has 15 amino acids. TCRdb's table, derived via immunoSEQ multiplex PCR, lists solely in-frame clones and lacks some. The sample shows some 130,000 clones, approximately 83% of them seen only once. As to this clone: Antigen unknown.

The chain links TRBV7-2 to TRBJ2-2, with D possibly matching TRBD2 (6 bases). This receptor was identified in an adult in good health. The sequenced sample was peripheral blood, obtained on day 0 of AZD1222 vaccination. The CDR3 DNA reads TGTGCCAGCAGCTTAGCTGGCGGGATCGCCGGGGAGCTGTTTTTT. Translated, it gives CASSLAGGIAGELFF.